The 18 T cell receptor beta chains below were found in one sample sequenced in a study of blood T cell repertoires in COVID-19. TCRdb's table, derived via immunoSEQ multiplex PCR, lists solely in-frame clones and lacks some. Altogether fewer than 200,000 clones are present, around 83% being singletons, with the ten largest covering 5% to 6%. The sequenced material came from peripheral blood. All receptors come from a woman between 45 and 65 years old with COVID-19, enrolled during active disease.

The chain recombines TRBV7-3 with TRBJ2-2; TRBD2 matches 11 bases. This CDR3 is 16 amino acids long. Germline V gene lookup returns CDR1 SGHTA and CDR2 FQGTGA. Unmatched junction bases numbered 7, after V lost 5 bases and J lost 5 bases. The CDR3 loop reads CASSPRLAGSTGELFF. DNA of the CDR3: TGTGCCAGCAGCCCAAGACTAGCGGGGTCAACCGGGGAGCTGTTTTTT.

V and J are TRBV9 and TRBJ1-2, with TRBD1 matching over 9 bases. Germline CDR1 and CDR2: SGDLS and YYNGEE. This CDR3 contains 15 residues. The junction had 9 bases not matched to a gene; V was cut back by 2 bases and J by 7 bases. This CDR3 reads CASSVRTGGASGYTF. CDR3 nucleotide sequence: TGTGCCAGCAGCGTGAGAACAGGGGGCGCATCTGGCTACACCTTC.

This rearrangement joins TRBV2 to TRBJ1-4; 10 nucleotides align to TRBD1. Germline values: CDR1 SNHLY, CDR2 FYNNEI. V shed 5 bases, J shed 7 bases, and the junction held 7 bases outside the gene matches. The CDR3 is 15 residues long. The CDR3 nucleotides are TGTGCCAGCAGTTTAGACAGGGGGCGGGCTGAAAAACTGTTTTTT. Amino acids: CASSLDRGRAEKLFF.

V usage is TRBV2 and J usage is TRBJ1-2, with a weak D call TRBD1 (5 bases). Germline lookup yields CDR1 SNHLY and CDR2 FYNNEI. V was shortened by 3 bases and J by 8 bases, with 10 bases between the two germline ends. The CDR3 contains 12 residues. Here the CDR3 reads CASSDWQGGYTF. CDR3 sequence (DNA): TGTGCCAGCAGTGACTGGCAGGGCGGCTACACCTTC.

CDR3 loop: CAWTGGLVFGGYTF. The CDR3 region has the DNA TGTGCCTGGACTGGAGGGCTCGTCTTTGGTGGCTACACCTTC. The rearrangement links TRBV30 to TRBJ1-2, with D uncertain. CDR1 and CDR2 (germline): GTSNPN, SVGIG (reference sequence). The ends were cut back, 4 bases at V and 7 bases at J, with 19 bases in the middle. The CDR3 sequence is 14 residues long.

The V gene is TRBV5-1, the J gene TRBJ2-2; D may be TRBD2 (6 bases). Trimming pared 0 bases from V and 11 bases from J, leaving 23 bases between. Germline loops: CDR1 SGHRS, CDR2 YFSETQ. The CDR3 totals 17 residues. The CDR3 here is CASSLGSTADRGGELFF. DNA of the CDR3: TGCGCCAGCAGCTTGGGCTCGACAGCAGACCGGGGAGGAGAGCTGTTTTTT.

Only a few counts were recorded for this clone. The CDR3 spells CASQDRHSSYEQYF. The CDR3 DNA reads as TGTGCCAGTCAGGACAGGCATAGCTCCTACGAGCAGTACTTC. The chain uses TRBV19 and TRBJ2-7; 7 nucleotides agree with TRBD1. CDR3 size: 14 residues. J lost 0 bases, V lost 8 bases, and 7 bases had no gene match. Germline V gives CDR1 LNHDA, CDR2 SQIVND (reference sequence).

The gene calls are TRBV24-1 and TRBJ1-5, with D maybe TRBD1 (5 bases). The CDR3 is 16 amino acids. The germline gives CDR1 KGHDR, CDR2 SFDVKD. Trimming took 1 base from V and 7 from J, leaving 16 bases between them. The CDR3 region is CATSDFSRVGEQPQHF. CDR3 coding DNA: TGTGCCACCAGTGATTTTTCCAGGGTTGGTGAACAGCCCCAGCATTTT.

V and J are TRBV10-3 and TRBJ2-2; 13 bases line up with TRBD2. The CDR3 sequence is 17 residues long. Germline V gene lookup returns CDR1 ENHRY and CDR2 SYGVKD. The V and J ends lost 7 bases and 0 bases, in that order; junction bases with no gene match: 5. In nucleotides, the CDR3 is TGTGCCATCAAAGAACTAGCGGGGGGGCCGAACACCGGGGAGCTGTTTTTT. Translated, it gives CAIKELAGGPNTGELFF.

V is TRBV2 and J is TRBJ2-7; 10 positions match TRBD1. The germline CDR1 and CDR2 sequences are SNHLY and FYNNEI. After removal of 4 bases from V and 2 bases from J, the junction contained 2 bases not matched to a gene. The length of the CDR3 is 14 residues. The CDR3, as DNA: TGTGCCAGCAGTGGGACAGGGGGGCCCTACGAGCAGTACTTC. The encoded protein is CASSGTGGPYEQYF.

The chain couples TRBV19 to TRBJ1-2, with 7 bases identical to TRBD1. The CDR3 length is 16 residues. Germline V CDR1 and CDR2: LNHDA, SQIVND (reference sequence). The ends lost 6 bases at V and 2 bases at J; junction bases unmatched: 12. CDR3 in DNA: TGTGCCAGTAGCCAGGGACAGCCCGATCGAAACTATGGCTACACCTTC. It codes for CASSQGQPDRNYGYTF.

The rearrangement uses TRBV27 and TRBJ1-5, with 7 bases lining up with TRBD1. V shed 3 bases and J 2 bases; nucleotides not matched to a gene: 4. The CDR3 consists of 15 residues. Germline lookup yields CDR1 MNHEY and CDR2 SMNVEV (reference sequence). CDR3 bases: TGTGCCAGCAGTTTGGGCAGGGGGGGCAATCAGCCCCAGCATTTT. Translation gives CASSLGRGGNQPQHF.

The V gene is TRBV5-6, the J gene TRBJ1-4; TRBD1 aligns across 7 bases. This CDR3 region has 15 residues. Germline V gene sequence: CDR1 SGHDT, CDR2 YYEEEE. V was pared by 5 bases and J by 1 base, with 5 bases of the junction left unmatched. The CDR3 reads CASRETGETNEKLFF. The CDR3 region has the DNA TGTGCCAGCAGGGAAACAGGGGAAACTAATGAAAAACTGTTTTTT.

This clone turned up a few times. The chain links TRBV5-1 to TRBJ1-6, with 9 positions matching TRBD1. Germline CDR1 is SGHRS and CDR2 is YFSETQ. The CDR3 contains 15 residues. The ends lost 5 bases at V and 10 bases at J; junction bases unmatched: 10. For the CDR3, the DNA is TGCGCCAGCAGTACCGGGACAGGGTTTCGGTCACCCCTCCACTTT. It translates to CASSTGTGFRSPLHF.

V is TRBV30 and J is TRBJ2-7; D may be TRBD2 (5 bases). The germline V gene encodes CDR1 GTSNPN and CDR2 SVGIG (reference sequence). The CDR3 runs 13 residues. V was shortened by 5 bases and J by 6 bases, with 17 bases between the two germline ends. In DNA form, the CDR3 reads TGTGCCTGGGGCCTTGTGGAGGCTGCCGAGCAGTACTTC. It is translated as CAWGLVEAAEQYF.

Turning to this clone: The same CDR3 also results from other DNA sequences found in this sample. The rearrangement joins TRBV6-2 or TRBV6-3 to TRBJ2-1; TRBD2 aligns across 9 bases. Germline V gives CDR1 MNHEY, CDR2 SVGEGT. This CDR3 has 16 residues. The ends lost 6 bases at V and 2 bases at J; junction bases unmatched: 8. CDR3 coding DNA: TGTGCCAGCAGCCTACAGCGGGGGGCCCCCTACAATGAGCAGTTCTTC. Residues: CASSLQRGAPYNEQFF.

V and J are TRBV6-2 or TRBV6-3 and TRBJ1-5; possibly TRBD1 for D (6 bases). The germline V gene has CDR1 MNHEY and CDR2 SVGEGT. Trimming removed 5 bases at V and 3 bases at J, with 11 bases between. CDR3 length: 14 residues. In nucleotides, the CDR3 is TGTGCCAGCAGTACCGGACAGACCAATCAGCCCCAGCATTTT. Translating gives CASSTGQTNQPQHF.

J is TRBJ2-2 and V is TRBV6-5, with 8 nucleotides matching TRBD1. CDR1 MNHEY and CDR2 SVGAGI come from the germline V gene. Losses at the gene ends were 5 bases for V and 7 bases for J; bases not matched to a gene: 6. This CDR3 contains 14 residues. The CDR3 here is CASSTTTGGGELFF. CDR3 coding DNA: TGTGCCAGCAGTACGACAACAGGGGGCGGGGAGCTGTTTTTT.